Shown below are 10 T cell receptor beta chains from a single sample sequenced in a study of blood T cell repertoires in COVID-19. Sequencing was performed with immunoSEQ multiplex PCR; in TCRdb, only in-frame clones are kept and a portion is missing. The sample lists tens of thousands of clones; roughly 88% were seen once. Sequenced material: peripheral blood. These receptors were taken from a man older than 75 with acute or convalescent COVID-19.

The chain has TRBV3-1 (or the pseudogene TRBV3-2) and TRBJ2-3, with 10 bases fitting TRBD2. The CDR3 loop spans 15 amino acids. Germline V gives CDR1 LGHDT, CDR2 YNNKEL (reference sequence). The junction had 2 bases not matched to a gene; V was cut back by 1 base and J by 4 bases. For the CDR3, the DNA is TGTGCCAGCAGCCAAGGGACTAGCGGACCAGATACGCAGTATTTT. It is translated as CASSQGTSGPDTQYF.

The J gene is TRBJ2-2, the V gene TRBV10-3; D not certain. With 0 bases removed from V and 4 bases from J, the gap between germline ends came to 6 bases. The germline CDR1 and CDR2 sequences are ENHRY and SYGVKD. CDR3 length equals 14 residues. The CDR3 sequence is CAISESRPTGELFF. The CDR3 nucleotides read TGTGCCATCAGTGAGTCGAGGCCCACCGGGGAGCTGTTTTTT.

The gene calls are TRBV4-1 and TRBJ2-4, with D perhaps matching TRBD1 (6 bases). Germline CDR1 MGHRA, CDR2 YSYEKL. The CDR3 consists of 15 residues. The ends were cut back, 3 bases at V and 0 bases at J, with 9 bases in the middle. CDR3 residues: CASSHAGEAKNIQYF. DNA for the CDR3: TGCGCCAGCAGCCACGCAGGGGAAGCCAAAAACATTCAGTACTTC.

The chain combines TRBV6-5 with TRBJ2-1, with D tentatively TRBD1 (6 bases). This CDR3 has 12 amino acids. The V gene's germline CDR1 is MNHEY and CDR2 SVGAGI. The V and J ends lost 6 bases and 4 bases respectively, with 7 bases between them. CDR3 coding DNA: TGTGCCAGCAGCCAGGGGTACAATGAGCAGTTCTTC. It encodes CASSQGYNEQFF.

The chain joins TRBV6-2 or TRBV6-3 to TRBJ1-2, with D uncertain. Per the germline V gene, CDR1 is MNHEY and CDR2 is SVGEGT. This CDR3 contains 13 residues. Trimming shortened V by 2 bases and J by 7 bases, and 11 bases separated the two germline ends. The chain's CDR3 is CASSYLTGSGYTF. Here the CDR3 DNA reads TGTGCCAGCAGTTACCTCACGGGGTCTGGCTACACCTTC.

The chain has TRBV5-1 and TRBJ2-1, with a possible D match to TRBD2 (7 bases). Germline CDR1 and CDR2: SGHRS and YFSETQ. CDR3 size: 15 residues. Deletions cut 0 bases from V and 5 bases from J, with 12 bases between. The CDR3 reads CASSLARGGNNEQFF. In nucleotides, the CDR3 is TGCGCCAGCAGCTTGGCGAGGGGGGGCAACAATGAGCAGTTCTTC. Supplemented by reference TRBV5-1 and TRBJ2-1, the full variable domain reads KAGVTQTPRYLIKTRGQQVTLSCSPISGHRSVSWYQQTPGQGLQFLFEYFSETQRNKGNFPGRFSGRQFSNSRSEMNVSTLELGDSALYLCASSLARGGNNEQFFGPGTRLTVL.

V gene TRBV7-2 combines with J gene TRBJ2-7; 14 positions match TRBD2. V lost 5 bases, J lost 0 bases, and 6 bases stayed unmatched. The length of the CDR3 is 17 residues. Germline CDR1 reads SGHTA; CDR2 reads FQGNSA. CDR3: CASSRRLAGGSSYEQYF. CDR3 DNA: TGTGCCAGCAGCCGCCGACTAGCGGGGGGGTCCTCCTACGAGCAGTACTTC.

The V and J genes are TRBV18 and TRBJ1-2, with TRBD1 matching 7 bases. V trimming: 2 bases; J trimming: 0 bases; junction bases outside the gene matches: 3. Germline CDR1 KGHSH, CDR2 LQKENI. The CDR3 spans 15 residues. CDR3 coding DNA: TGTGCCAGCTCACCAGACAGGGCGTCTAACTATGGCTACACCTTC. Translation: CASSPDRASNYGYTF.

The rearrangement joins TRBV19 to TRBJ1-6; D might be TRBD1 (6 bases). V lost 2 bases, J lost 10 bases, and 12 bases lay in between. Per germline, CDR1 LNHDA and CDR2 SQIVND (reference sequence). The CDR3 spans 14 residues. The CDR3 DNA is TGTGCCAGTAGTATACAGGGGAGGGAATCACCCCTCCACTTT. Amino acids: CASSIQGRESPLHF.

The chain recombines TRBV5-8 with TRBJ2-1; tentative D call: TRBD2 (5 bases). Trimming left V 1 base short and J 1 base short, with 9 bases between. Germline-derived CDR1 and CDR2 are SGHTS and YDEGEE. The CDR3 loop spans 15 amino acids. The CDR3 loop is CASSLRGRSYNEQFF. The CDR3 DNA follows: TGTGCCAGCAGCTTGCGGGGAAGGTCCTACAATGAGCAGTTCTTC. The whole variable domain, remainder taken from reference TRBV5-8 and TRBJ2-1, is EAGVTQSPTHLIKTRGQQATLRCSPISGHTSVYWYQQALGLGLQFLLWYDEGEERNRGNFPPRFSGRQFPNYSSELNVNALELEDSALYLCASSLRGRSYNEQFFGPGTRLTVL.